This T cell receptor (beta chain) came from a study of cytomegalovirus exposure and HLA in healthy donors. Study-wide results and limits: Reported performance of the classifier showed diagnosis of cytomegalovirus status with high specificity and sensitivity. As confirmed in vitro, three CMV-associated chains were specific for CMV antigens. Later work found that TCR association rates differed between HLA loci; DRB1 had the most and HLA-C the fewest.

About this clone: Its specificity is unknown.

PCR primers comprised 60 Vbeta and 13 Jbeta primers. Sequenced by immunoSEQ multiplex PCR; TCRdb stores in-frame clones only, minus some. The top ten hold around 4.2% of the sample, which has 110,000 or so clones, 70% to 85% seen once. Likely unrecorded immune exposures existed in these nominally healthy donors. The origin of this receptor is a woman aged 40 to 55 in good health and CMV-seropositive. The sequenced sample consisted of PBMCs.

CDR3 DNA: TGTGCCAGCAGTGAAACGACTAGCGTCAGGGGAGGGACGCAGTATTTT. Protein sequence: CASSETTSVRGGTQYF. The chain couples TRBV6-1 to TRBJ2-3; 8 nucleotides align to TRBD2. Germline V gene sequence: CDR1 MNHNS, CDR2 SASEGT. CDR3 size: 16 residues. Trimming cost V 2 bases and J 9 bases; bases outside gene matches: 13.